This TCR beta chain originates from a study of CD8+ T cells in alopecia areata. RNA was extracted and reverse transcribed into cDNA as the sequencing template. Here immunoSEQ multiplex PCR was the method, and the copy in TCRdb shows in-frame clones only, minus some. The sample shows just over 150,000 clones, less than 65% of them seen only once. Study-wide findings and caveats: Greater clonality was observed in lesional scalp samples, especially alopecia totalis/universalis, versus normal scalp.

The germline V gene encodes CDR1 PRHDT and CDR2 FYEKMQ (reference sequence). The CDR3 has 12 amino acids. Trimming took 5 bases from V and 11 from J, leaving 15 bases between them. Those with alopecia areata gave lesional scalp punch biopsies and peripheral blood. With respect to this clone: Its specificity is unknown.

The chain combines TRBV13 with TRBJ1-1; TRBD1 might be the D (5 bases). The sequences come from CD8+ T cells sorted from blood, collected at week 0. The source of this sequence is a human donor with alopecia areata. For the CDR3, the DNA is TGTGCCAGCAGCCCACGACAGCCGCGGGCTTTCTTT. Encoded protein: CASSPRQPRAFF.